The rows below give T cell receptor beta chains drawn from one sample of a study of blood T cell repertoires in COVID-19. The assay was immunoSEQ multiplex PCR, and TCRdb's table has in-frame clones only and misses some. The table lists around 130,000 clones, 82% of them singletons. What was sequenced was peripheral blood. These TCRs come from a woman in her seventies with acute or convalescent COVID-19. CDR3s include the opening cysteine and the closing phenylalanine or tryptophan. Each record gives: D gene, clone size, V gene, J gene, CDR3 length, CDR3 DNA, CDR3 protein. A D gene is named only where the DNA matches it firmly. Expanded clones are given a class, and other clones once, few, many or no size at all.

-,-,TRBV4-2,TRBJ2-3,17,TGTGCCAGCAGCCCGTACTCCGACACGTCGGGCACAGATACGCAGTATTTT,CASSPYSDTSGTDTQYF
-,-,TRBV14,TRBJ2-7,15,TGTGCCAGCAGCCAAGGCCAGGGGCGCGTCTACGAGCAGTACTTC,CASSQGQGRVYEQYF
TRBD1,-,TRBV7-2,TRBJ1-5,15,TGTGCCAGCAGCTTAGCAGGGACAGGGTATCAGCCCCAGCATTTT,CASSLAGTGYQPQHF
-,-,TRBV19,TRBJ1-6,16,TGTGCCAGTAGTATAGCGGGGGACGGACTAAATTCACCCCTCCACTTT,CASSIAGDGLNSPLHF
-,-,TRBV3-1/TRBV3-2,TRBJ1-1,14,TGTGCCAGCAGCCCGATGACAGGAACCACTGAAGCTTTCTTT,CASSPMTGTTEAFF
-,-,TRBV3-1/TRBV3-2,TRBJ2-3,13,TGTGCCAGCAGCCCCTCCGTCGCAGATACGCAGTATTTT,CASSPSVADTQYF
-,once,TRBV7-2,TRBJ2-3,16,TGTGCCAGCAGCCTAAGAGCTAGTATGGGAGGAGATACGCAGTATTTT,CASSLRASMGGDTQYF
-,-,TRBV19,TRBJ1-4,17,TGTGCCAGTAGTACCCCGACAAGACACAGAACCAATGAAAAACTGTTTTTT,CASSTPTRHRTNEKLFF
TRBD1,-,TRBV30,TRBJ2-2,15,TGTGCCTGTCATTTTAGGGCAGGGGGCACCGGGGAGCTGTTTTTT,CACHFRAGGTGELFF
-,-,TRBV6-4,TRBJ1-6,13,TGTGCCAGCAGCGAGTTTGATCGTTCGCCCCTCCACTTT,CASSEFDRSPLHF
-,-,TRBV9,TRBJ2-2,14,TGTGCCAGCAGCGTAGGGCTCAACACCGGGGAGCTGTTTTTT,CASSVGLNTGELFF
TRBD1,once,TRBV6-2/TRBV6-3,TRBJ2-4,14,TGTGCCAGCAGTGGGGACAGGGTTAGAAACATTCAGTACTTC,CASSGDRVRNIQYF
-,-,TRBV6-1,TRBJ1-5,14,TGTGCCAGCAGTGAAGTGGGGCCCAATCAGCCCCAGCATTTT,CASSEVGPNQPQHF
-,medium-sized,TRBV18,TRBJ1-1,14,TGTGCCAGCTCACCACCAAGGGACAACCCTGAAGCTTTCTTT,CASSPPRDNPEAFF
TRBD2,-,TRBV19,TRBJ2-7,14,TGTGCCAGTAGTCGTGGGGGGGACCCCTACGAGCAGTACTTC,CASSRGGDPYEQYF
TRBD1,once,TRBV2,TRBJ1-2,13,TGTGCCAGCAGTGCGGGACAGAAGAATGGCTACACCTTC,CASSAGQKNGYTF
-,-,TRBV19,TRBJ1-5,16,TGTGCCAGTAGAGAAACGGGGGGACGATCCAATCAGCCCCAGCATTTT,CASRETGGRSNQPQHF
TRBD2,-,TRBV11-2,TRBJ2-3,16,TGTGCCAGCAGCCTTGGATCGGGGGGGGGCACAGATACGCAGTATTTT,CASSLGSGGGTDTQYF
TRBD2,-,TRBV18,TRBJ2-3,15,TGTGCCAGCTCGTGGACTAGCGGGGGCACAGATACGCAGTATTTT,CASSWTSGGTDTQYF
-,-,TRBV7-2,TRBJ1-1,14,TGTGCCAGCAGCTTAGGATGGCAGAACACTGAAGCTTTCTTT,CASSLGWQNTEAFF
-,-,TRBV4-1,TRBJ2-5,17,TGCGCCAGCAGCCAAGAGTGGGCGGGGGCCCTCCAAGAGACCCAGTACTTC,CASSQEWAGALQETQYF
TRBD1,-,TRBV7-2,TRBJ1-3,15,TGTGCCAGCAGCTTAGTTACAGGGGCTGGAAACACCATATATTTT,CASSLVTGAGNTIYF
TRBD1,-,TRBV24-1,TRBJ2-3,14,TGTGCCACCAGTGAAACCGGGACAGGGGGTACGCAGTATTTT,CATSETGTGGTQYF
-,-,TRBV3-1/TRBV3-2,TRBJ1-3,12,TGTGCCAGCAGCCAAGATCGGAACACCATATATTTT,CASSQDRNTIYF
-,-,TRBV12-3/TRBV12-4,TRBJ1-1,13,TGTGCCAGCAGTTTAGGACAGGCGAGTGAAGCTTTCTTT,CASSLGQASEAFF
-,-,TRBV4-1,TRBJ1-6,12,TGCGCCAGCAATTTACAGGGTTCACCCCTCCACTTT,CASNLQGSPLHF
-,-,TRBV6-6,TRBJ1-5,16,TGTGCCAGCACCTACACGGACCGGGGGTTCCCCCAGCCCCAGCATTTT,CASTYTDRGFPQPQHF
-,-,TRBV13,TRBJ1-6,15,TGTGCCAGCAGCTTCGGAGGGGCCGGGGATTCACCCCTCCACTTT,CASSFGGAGDSPLHF
-,-,TRBV24-1,TRBJ1-2,12,TGTGCCACCAGTGATTTCCAGTATGGCTACACCTTC,CATSDFQYGYTF
-,-,TRBV19,TRBJ1-2,12,TGTGCCAGTAGTAAGGACAGCTATGGCTACACCTTC,CASSKDSYGYTF
TRBD1,-,TRBV10-3,TRBJ2-2,14,TGTGCCACCATGGGACAGGGGGCTAACGGGGAGCTGTTTTTT,CATMGQGANGELFF
-,-,TRBV7-6,TRBJ2-5,15,TGTGCCAGCAGCCCCAGGCTAGCGAACCAAGAGACCCAGTACTTC,CASSPRLANQETQYF
-,-,TRBV7-2,TRBJ1-3,17,TGTGCCAGCAGCTTAATTCCCCAGGGATCCGCTGGAAACACCATATATTTT,CASSLIPQGSAGNTIYF
-,-,TRBV27,TRBJ1-2,12,TGTGCCAGCAGTTTAAAGGGGAATGGCTACACCTTC,CASSLKGNGYTF
TRBD2,-,TRBV15,TRBJ2-7,15,TGTGCCACCAGCAGAGATAGTAAGCGGGGCTACGAGCAGTACTTC,CATSRDSKRGYEQYF
-,-,TRBV21-1,TRBJ1-3,17,TGTGCCAGCAGCAAAGGAAAGGACAACTTCTCTGGAAACACCATATATTTT,CASSKGKDNFSGNTIYF
-,-,TRBV7-8,TRBJ1-3,16,TGTGCCAGCACCCCAGACTCCCTCAGCTCTGGAAACACCATATATTTT,CASTPDSLSSGNTIYF
-,-,TRBV27,TRBJ2-3,17,TGTGCCAGCAAGTCGACAGGCGCCAAGACTAGCACAGATACGCAGTATTTT,CASKSTGAKTSTDTQYF
-,-,TRBV30,TRBJ2-3,16,TGTGCCTGGAGTGTAACGAATTCACAGTACACAGATACGCAGTATTTT,CAWSVTNSQYTDTQYF
TRBD1,-,TRBV7-2,TRBJ1-6,14,TGTGCCAGCAGCCCACAGGGGGCTAATTCACCCCTCCACTTT,CASSPQGANSPLHF
-,-,TRBV19,TRBJ2-5,15,TGTGCCAGTAGTACCTTTGACTCCGAGGGCGAGACCCAGTACTTC,CASSTFDSEGETQYF
-,once,TRBV29-1,TRBJ1-4,13,TGCAGCATCCAGCGTGCAACTAATGAAAAACTGTTTTTT,CSIQRATNEKLFF
-,-,TRBV9,TRBJ2-5,14,TGTGCCAGCAGCGTTCAAGGCGGCGGGGAGACCCAGTACTTC,CASSVQGGGETQYF